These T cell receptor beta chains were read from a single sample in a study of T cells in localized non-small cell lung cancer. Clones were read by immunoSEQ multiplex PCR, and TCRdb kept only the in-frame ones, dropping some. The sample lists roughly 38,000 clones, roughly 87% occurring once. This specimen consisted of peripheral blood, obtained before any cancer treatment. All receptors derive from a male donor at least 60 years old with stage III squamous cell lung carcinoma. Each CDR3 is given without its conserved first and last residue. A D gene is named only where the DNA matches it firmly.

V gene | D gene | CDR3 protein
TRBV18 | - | ASSPQTGSNEQF
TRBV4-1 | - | ASSQGTASGGNTIY
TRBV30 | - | AWSGLNTEAF
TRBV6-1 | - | ASSLGQTNYGYT
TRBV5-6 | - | ASSLGKGGYT
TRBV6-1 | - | ASSAEYYEQY
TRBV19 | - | ASSVQKTYGYT
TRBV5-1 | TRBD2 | ASSFGLAGEKETQY
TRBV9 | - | ASSVEGDSNQPQH
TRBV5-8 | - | ASSPGGTSGANVLT
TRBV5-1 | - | ASSSTRVYTEAF
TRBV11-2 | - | ASSLVQGFRTGELF
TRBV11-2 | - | ASSGGRLNTEAF
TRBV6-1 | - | ASSENGWNQPQH
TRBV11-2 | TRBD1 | ASSVGQGVGYGYT
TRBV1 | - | TSSQDGLAGGDTQY
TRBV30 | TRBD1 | ALGQANQPQH
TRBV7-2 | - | ASSPTGPYEQY
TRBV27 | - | ASGLDLYEQY
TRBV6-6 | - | ASSTPAKAI
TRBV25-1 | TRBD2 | ASSPGGGSDTQY
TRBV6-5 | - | ASSPGAREQY
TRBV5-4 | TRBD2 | ASSWTSGRAAETQY
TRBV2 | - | ASSEFGNRNTEKLF
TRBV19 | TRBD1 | ASSTPRGTEYSNQPQH
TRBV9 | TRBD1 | ASSPGQDSYEQY
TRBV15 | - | ATSRVRTALQETQY
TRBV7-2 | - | ASSFLADTQY
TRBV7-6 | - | ASSLVIGENEQF
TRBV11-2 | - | ASSSRDANEQF
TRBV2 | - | ASSLRQNQPQH
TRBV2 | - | ASGGNIQY
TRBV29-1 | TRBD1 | SVQTGTGSYGYT
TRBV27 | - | ASSLSARANTEAF
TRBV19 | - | ASSMVWGNTQY
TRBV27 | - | ASSLKGGSRPQH
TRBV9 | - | ASSVGGVGNTIY
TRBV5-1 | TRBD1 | ASSLGQGSEQY
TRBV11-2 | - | ASSFSREGVEQY
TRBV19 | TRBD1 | ASNDRGTADTQY
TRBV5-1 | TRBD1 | ASSPGQGGNEAF
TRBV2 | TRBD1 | ASSARGQGGTYNEQF
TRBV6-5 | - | ASSSTYKQTDGYT
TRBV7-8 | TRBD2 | ASSLGRGENEQF
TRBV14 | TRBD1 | ASSQPGQPLRTEAF
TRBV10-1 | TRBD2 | ASSRSSGGVNEQF
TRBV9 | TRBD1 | ASSLDRANTEAF
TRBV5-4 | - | ASSSTGLGADTQY
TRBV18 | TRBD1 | ASSPQQAQGGNIQY
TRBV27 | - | ASRGRIPGDEQY
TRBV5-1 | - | ASSLEAITEAF
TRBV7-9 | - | ASSLAGTGDGYGYT
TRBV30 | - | AWSREHSNQPQH
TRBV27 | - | ASSLNHGGNQPQH
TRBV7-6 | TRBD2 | ASSLTSGYEQY